Below, 19 T cell receptor beta chains from the same sample are listed, as sequenced in a study of molecular identifiers for immune sequencing clone quantification. TCRdb reprocessed the PCR reads with MiXCR, giving one entry per CDR3 protein. This sample has just under 650,000 distinct CDR3 sequences, with just under 20% found just once. The sequenced sample was naive CD8+ T cells from blood, with Jurkat cell RNA spiked in. Subset indicated: FACS-sorted CD8+CD4-CCR7+CD45RA+ naive T cells. The origin of the receptors is a human donor in good health. Some libraries in this study had Jurkat cell RNA spiked in.

The chain is built from TRBV4-3 and TRBJ1-5, with D hard to call. The V end lost 1 base, the J end lost 1 base, and 8 bases lay between the germline ends. The V gene's germline CDR1 is LGHNA and CDR2 YSLEER. The CDR3 totals 15 residues. CDR3 DNA sequence: TGCGCCAGCAGCCAAGGATTGATAAGCAATCAGCCCCAGCATTTT. Its translation: CASSQGLISNQPQHF.

For this clonotype: A much larger clone differs by one base, so this may be a read error. The chain is built from TRBV19 and TRBJ1-5; maybe TRBD1 (6 bases). With the DNA end fitting TRBJ2-3 better, the J assignment may be wrong. This CDR3 comprises 15 residues. Germline V gives CDR1 LNHDA, CDR2 SQIVND (reference sequence). The CDR3 loop is CASSWDNYSNQPQYF. The CDR3 DNA reads as TGTGCCAGTAGTTGGGACAACTATAGCAATCAGCCCCAGTATTTT.

This clonotype was detected ten times or more. The chain uses TRBV3-1 and TRBJ2-5, with a tentative D call TRBD1 (5 bases). Per germline, CDR1 LGHDT and CDR2 YNNKEL (reference sequence). Trimming took 3 bases from V and 1 from J, leaving 15 bases between them. The CDR3 is 16 residues long. CDR3 amino acids: CASSQGDRFIQETQYF. The CDR3 DNA reads TGTGCCAGCAGCCAGGGTGACAGATTCATCCAAGAGACCCAGTACTTC.

This clonotype occurred many times. The CDR3 here is CASSEAGWNTGELFF. DNA for the CDR3: TGTGCCAGCAGTGAAGCGGGATGGAACACCGGGGAGCTGTTTTTT. The chain combines TRBV12-3 or TRBV12-4 with TRBJ2-2, with 7 positions matching TRBD2. After removal of 5 bases from V and 1 base from J, the junction contained 4 bases not matched to a gene. CDR3 length: 15 residues.

This clonotype showed up many times. The chain is built from TRBV7-9 and TRBJ2-7; 9 positions match TRBD1. Germline V lookup: CDR1 SEHNR, CDR2 FQNEAQ (reference sequence). The CDR3 covers 15 residues. Trimming cost V 5 bases and J 5 bases; bases outside gene matches: 10. CDR3 DNA sequence: TGTGCCAGCAGCGGGGGCCGGGACAGGGTCGACGAGCAGTACTTC. Translation gives CASSGGRDRVDEQYF.

CDR3: CASNDPRGPRSSYEQYF. For the CDR3, the DNA is TGTGCCAGCAATGACCCCAGGGGGCCCAGGAGCTCCTACGAGCAGTACTTC. The V gene is TRBV2, the J gene TRBJ2-7; TRBD1 aligns across 8 bases. Germline V gene lookup returns CDR1 SNHLY and CDR2 FYNNEI. This CDR3 spans 17 amino acids. With V trimmed by 7 bases and J by 0 bases, 14 bases remained unmatched.

This clonotype occurred many times. For the CDR3, the DNA is TGCGCCAGCAGCCTAAAATATGGACAGGGCTCCTACGAGCAGTACTTC. Translation gives CASSLKYGQGSYEQYF. This rearrangement joins TRBV5-1 to TRBJ2-7; 8 bases align to TRBD1. V trimming: 4 bases; J trimming: 0 bases; junction bases outside the gene matches: 9. The CDR3 sequence is 16 residues long. Germline loops: CDR1 SGHRS, CDR2 YFSETQ.

This clonotype appeared many times. The chain uses TRBV6-6 and TRBJ1-4; D unclear. The CDR3 length is 17 residues. Germline loops: CDR1 MNHNY, CDR2 SVGAGI (reference sequence). V was shortened by 0 bases and J by 7 bases, with 18 bases between the two germline ends. This CDR3 is CASSYSFDYSRFEKLFF. CDR3 bases: TGTGCCAGCAGTTACTCGTTTGATTACAGCCGCTTTGAAAAACTGTTTTTT.

CDR3 coding DNA: TGTGCCAGCAGCCTCGGGAGCCCCGGGGAGCTGTTTTTT. Translated, it gives CASSLGSPGELFF. This chain connects TRBV28 to TRBJ2-2; possible D gene TRBD2, 6 bases. The CDR3 runs 13 residues. The ends were cut back, 6 bases at V and 6 bases at J, with 11 bases in the middle. CDR1 is MDHEN and CDR2 is SYDVKM in the germline V gene.

The CDR3 region has the DNA TGTGCCAGCTCACCCGTGGGCGGGGGAGAGTACACTGAAGCTTTCTTT. It encodes CASSPVGGGEYTEAFF. The V and J genes are TRBV18 and TRBJ1-1; D might be TRBD1 (5 bases). The CDR3 is 16 amino acids. Looked up from germline, CDR1 is KGHSH and CDR2 is LQKENI. V was pared by 3 bases and J by 3 bases, with 17 bases between.

This clonotype was observed a handful of times. J is TRBJ2-5 and V is TRBV27, with TRBD2 matching 10 bases. J lost 4 bases, V lost 4 bases, and 9 bases had no gene match. Germline CDR1 is MNHEY and CDR2 is SMNVEV (reference sequence). The length of the CDR3 is 16 residues. The DNA for the CDR3 is TGTGCCAGCAGTTCCTACAATAGCGGGAGGAGAGAGACCCAGTACTTC. It encodes CASSSYNSGRRETQYF.

This clonotype was picked up one time. V gene TRBV29-1 combines with J gene TRBJ2-1; 10 positions agree with TRBD1. Trimming at V came to 3 bases and at J to 4 bases, leaving 3 bases not matched to a gene. The CDR3 has 14 amino acids. Germline-derived CDR1 and CDR2 are SQVTM and ANQGSEA. In DNA form, the CDR3 reads TGCAGCGTTGACCCGGGACAGGGGTACAATGAGCAGTTCTTC. It specifies CSVDPGQGYNEQFF.

This clonotype was observed at least ten times. This chain links TRBV2 with TRBJ1-1; no definite D call. The CDR3 is 12 amino acids. Trimming cost V 4 bases and J 1 base, with 4 bases left between them. Germline CDR1 reads SNHLY; CDR2 reads FYNNEI. The CDR3, as DNA: TGTGCCAGCAGTGTCTCGAACACTGAAGCTTTCTTT. This encodes CASSVSNTEAFF.

The chain recombines TRBV2 with TRBJ1-5; 10 bases map to TRBD1. The germline V gene encodes CDR1 SNHLY and CDR2 FYNNEI. Trimming cost V 6 bases and J 1 base; bases outside gene matches: 6. The CDR3 has 16 amino acids. As DNA, the CDR3 is TGTGCCAGCAGGGCCGGGGACAGGGGCAGCAATCAGCCCCAGCATTTT. Translation gives CASRAGDRGSNQPQHF.

This clonotype was counted a few times. This chain uses TRBV5-6 with TRBJ2-7, with TRBD1 matching 7 bases. The V gene's germline CDR1 is SGHDT and CDR2 YYEEEE. The V segment lost 2 bases and the J segment 5 bases; nucleotides outside the gene matches: 10. The CDR3 contains 15 residues. CDR3 residues: CASSLGVTGNDEQYF. The CDR3 coding sequence is TGTGCCAGCAGCTTAGGGGTGACAGGGAACGACGAGCAGTACTTC.

Regarding this clonotype: Possible read error: a much larger clone is one base away. This sequence joins TRBV28 and TRBJ2-7, with 14 bases identical to TRBD2. Trimming took 5 bases from V and 7 from J; bases not matched to a gene: 10. Germline CDR1 reads MDHEN; CDR2 reads SYDVKM. This CDR3 contains 16 residues. CDR3 DNA sequence: TGTGCCAGCAGTCAAGGACTAGCGGGGGGCACCTGGGAGCAGTACTTC. This gives the protein CASSQGLAGGTWEQYF.

This clonotype was counted at least ten times. The chain employs TRBV5-1 and TRBJ2-7, with D perhaps TRBD1 (6 bases). The CDR3 spans 12 residues. CDR1 is SGHRS and CDR2 is YFSETQ in the germline V gene. In DNA, the CDR3 is TGCGCCAGCAGCCCACGAGGACAGCCTCCCAGGGTC. It yields the protein CASSPRGQPPRV.

This clonotype occurred a few times. This chain links TRBV19 with TRBJ1-2; perhaps TRBD1 as D (5 bases). The V end lost 10 bases, the J end lost 7 bases, and 25 bases lay between the germline ends. The germline V gene encodes CDR1 LNHDA and CDR2 SQIVND (reference sequence). This CDR3 spans 15 amino acids. CDR3 amino acids: CATGPTESHMVGYTF. The CDR3 region has the DNA TGTGCCACGGGGCCAACAGAGTCGCACATGGTTGGCTACACCTTC.

This clonotype was seen a few times. In nucleotides, the CDR3 is TGTGCCAGCAGTTTCTTTATCGGGGACACCGGGGAGCTGTTTTTT. Its protein is CASSFFIGDTGELFF. V and J are TRBV6-2 or TRBV6-3 and TRBJ2-2, with TRBD2 as a possible D gene (5 bases). The length of the CDR3 is 15 residues. Germline V gene data show CDR1 as MNHEY and CDR2 as SVGEGT. V dropped 4 bases and J dropped 3 bases, with 12 bases sitting between them.